A selection of T cell receptor beta chains follows, all from one sample in a study of early T cells in non-severe SARS-CoV-2 infection. TCRdb reanalysed the 5' RACE reads using MiXCR and keeps one entry per CDR3 protein. There are tens of thousands of distinct CDR3 sequences in the sample; 13% occur only once, and roughly 5.3% lies in the top ten. Sequenced input: whole blood. These TCRs come from an adult who was a healthcare worker with PCR-confirmed SARS-CoV-2 infection or an uninfected control (not recorded which). The CDR3 runs from the conserved cysteine through the conserved F or W. The D gene is left open where the match is weak. Size tells how often a clone was seen (once, few, many) or the class of an expanded clone, and some rows leave it out.

clone size	J gene	V gene	D gene	CDR3 DNA	CDR3 protein
many	TRBJ1-6	TRBV27	NA	TGTGCCAGCAGTACCATGGCAGGGCCCAATTCACCCCTCCACTTT	CASSTMAGPNSPLHF
many	TRBJ2-2	TRBV10-3	NA	TGTGCCATCAGTGGAGGGGAGAACACCGGGGAGCTGTTTTTT	CAISGGENTGELFF
NA	TRBJ2-7	TRBV10-3	NA	TGTGCCATCCCTACCGTAGGGGCCTACGAGCAGTACTTC	CAIPTVGAYEQYF
NA	TRBJ1-6	TRBV20-1	TRBD1	TGCAGTGCACAGGGGCGACGGGACAGGTTTTCACCCCTCCACTTT	CSAQGRRDRFSPLHF
NA	TRBJ2-4	TRBV4-1	NA	TGCGCCAGCAGCCAACCTTTCAGGGAGGTGAACATTCAGTACTTC	CASSQPFREVNIQYF
NA	TRBJ2-3	TRBV12-3/TRBV12-4	TRBD1	TGTGCCAGCAGTTTAGGGGGGGACAGGGCTGATACGCAGTATTTT	CASSLGGDRADTQYF
few	TRBJ2-1	TRBV20-1	TRBD2	TGCAGTGCTATCTATCCTAGCGGGAGGATAAACAATGAGCAGTTCTTC	CSAIYPSGRINNEQFF
NA	TRBJ2-5	TRBV5-1	NA	TGCGCCAGCAGCCCCCAGGCGCAAGAGACCCAGTACTTC	CASSPQAQETQYF
NA	TRBJ2-5	TRBV10-2	NA	TGCGCCAGCAGATTACAGAGTTTGGCGGAGACCCAGTACTTC	CASRLQSLAETQYF
many	TRBJ1-2	TRBV12-3/TRBV12-4	TRBD1	TGTGCCAGCAGTTCGAATTCAGGGGGCGCGGGCGGCTACACCTTC	CASSSNSGGAGGYTF
few	TRBJ2-7	TRBV29-1	NA	TGCAGCGTTTGGGGTGAGCAGTACTTC	CSVWGEQYF
NA	TRBJ2-7	TRBV29-1	NA	TGCAGCGTTGTCGTAGGCCCCTACGAGCAGTACTTC	CSVVVGPYEQYF
many	TRBJ2-7	TRBV2	NA	TGTGCCAGCATCGCGAGGGGTTACGAGCAGTACTTC	CASIARGYEQYF
few	TRBJ1-3	TRBV5-1	NA	TGCGCCAGCAGCTTGGACAGAGCCTCTGGAAACACCATATATTTT	CASSLDRASGNTIYF
few	TRBJ2-7	TRBV27	NA	TGTGCCAGCAGTTTATTCTCTTCAGGGTCCTACGAGCAGTACTTC	CASSLFSSGSYEQYF
many	TRBJ2-7	TRBV19	TRBD1	TGTGCCAGTAGTAACCACAGGGGTGGTGGGTTGAAGTACTTC	CASSNHRGGGLKYF
few	TRBJ2-5	TRBV5-5	NA	TGTGCCAGCAGCCCCCAGACTGCGCAAGAGACCCAGTACTTC	CASSPQTAQETQYF
few	TRBJ1-2	TRBV7-2	NA	TGTGCCAGCAGCCTACTGCGCGGCTACACCTTC	CASSLLRGYTF
many	TRBJ2-7	TRBV20-1	TRBD2	TGCAGTGCTAGAAGGAGAACTATCGGACTAGCGAGGGAGCAGTACTTC	CSARRRTIGLAREQYF
many	TRBJ2-7	TRBV18	NA	TGTGCCAGCTCCCGGTCAGCAGGGGGGGCCTACGAGCAGTACTTC	CASSRSAGGAYEQYF
many	TRBJ2-1	TRBV29-1	NA	TGCAGCGTTGTTTTGCAAATAAGAACCAATGAGCAGTTCTTC	CSVVLQIRTNEQFF
NA	TRBJ2-7	TRBV5-1	NA	TGCGCCAGCAGCAACAGGGTGCAGGGCTCCTACGAGCAGTACTTC	CASSNRVQGSYEQYF
few	TRBJ2-5	TRBV20-1	TRBD2	TGCAGTGCTAGACTAGCGGGGGGGCCGGGAGAGACCCAGTACTTC	CSARLAGGPGETQYF
many	TRBJ1-1	TRBV7-9	NA	TGTGCCAGCACCCCACTCCCCCCGTACACTGAAGTTTTCTTT	CASTPLPPYTEVFF
few	TRBJ2-3	TRBV20-1	NA	TGCAGTGCTCTCAACCTCCAGACTAGACAATCGACGGATTACACAGATACGCAGTATTTT	CSALNLQTRQSTDYTDTQYF
NA	TRBJ1-1	TRBV12-3/TRBV12-4	NA	TGTGCCAGCAGTCCGACCTTTGGACAGACTACAGCCAACACTGAAGCTTTCTTT	CASSPTFGQTTANTEAFF
many	TRBJ2-3	TRBV6-2/TRBV6-3	TRBD2	TGTGCCAGCAGCCTAGCGGGGACAACAGATACGCAGTATTTT	CASSLAGTTDTQYF
few	TRBJ2-1	TRBV5-1	NA	TGCGCCAGCAGCCCGAACTACAATGAGCAGTTCTTC	CASSPNYNEQFF
NA	TRBJ2-7	TRBV7-2	TRBD2	TGTGCCAGCAGCTATAAACTAGCGGGAGCCGATTACCACTACGAGCAGTACTTC	CASSYKLAGADYHYEQYF
many	TRBJ1-2	TRBV7-9	NA	TGTGCCAGCAGCGGCTCCGCGGTCACCTTC	CASSGSAVTF
NA	TRBJ2-7	TRBV25-1	TRBD2	TGTGCCAGCAGTGACCCCGGGACTAGCGGGACCAAGCAGTACTTC	CASSDPGTSGTKQYF
many	TRBJ2-5	TRBV7-9	NA	TGTGCCAGCAGCTTATACAAAGAGACCCAGTACTTC	CASSLYKETQYF
few	TRBJ1-1	TRBV12-3/TRBV12-4	NA	TGTGCCAGCACCCGGGCGTCTGAAGCTTTCTTT	CASTRASEAFF
many	TRBJ2-7	TRBV6-5	NA	TGTGCCAGCAGGGGCAGGGGCCTGAGCTCCTACGAGCAGTACTTC	CASRGRGLSSYEQYF
many	TRBJ2-1	TRBV18	NA	TGTGCCAGCTCACCCAATCGTTACAATGAGCAGTTCTTC	CASSPNRYNEQFF
NA	TRBJ2-1	TRBV29-1	NA	TGCAGCGTTGGATGGGATGAGCAGTTCTTC	CSVGWDEQFF
many	TRBJ2-3	TRBV20-1	NA	TGCAGTGCTGTTGGCGGGTCCAGCACAGATACGCAGTATTTT	CSAVGGSSTDTQYF
many	TRBJ2-7	TRBV5-1	TRBD2	TGCGCCAGCAGCTTGGCGCTAGCGGAGAGATCCTACGAGCAGTACTTC	CASSLALAERSYEQYF
NA	TRBJ2-5	TRBV5-6	NA	TGTGCCAGCAGCCCGTACGTCCAAGAGACCCAGTACTTC	CASSPYVQETQYF
NA	TRBJ2-5	TRBV6-5	NA	TGTGCCAGCAGTTATCTCATGACCCAGTACTTC	CASSYLMTQYF
few	TRBJ2-2	TRBV24-1	NA	TGTGCCACCAGTGATTTAGCGACAGAGAACACCGGGGAGCTGTTTTTT	CATSDLATENTGELFF
few	TRBJ2-2	TRBV5-1	TRBD1	TGCGCCAGCAGCTTGATCCCGGACAGGGGCACCGGGGAGCTGTTTTTT	CASSLIPDRGTGELFF
NA	TRBJ1-2	TRBV7-9	NA	TGTGCCAGCAGCTTATCAAATCGTAACTATGGCTACACCTTC	CASSLSNRNYGYTF
many	TRBJ2-7	TRBV5-1	NA	TGCGCCAGCCGCCAACAGGCTGGAAGCTCCTACGAGCAGTACTTC	CASRQQAGSSYEQYF
many	TRBJ2-1	TRBV20-1	TRBD2	TGCAGTGCTAGGAACCCGGGACTAGCGGGGAAAGGCCCCTACAATGAGCAGTTCTTC	CSARNPGLAGKGPYNEQFF